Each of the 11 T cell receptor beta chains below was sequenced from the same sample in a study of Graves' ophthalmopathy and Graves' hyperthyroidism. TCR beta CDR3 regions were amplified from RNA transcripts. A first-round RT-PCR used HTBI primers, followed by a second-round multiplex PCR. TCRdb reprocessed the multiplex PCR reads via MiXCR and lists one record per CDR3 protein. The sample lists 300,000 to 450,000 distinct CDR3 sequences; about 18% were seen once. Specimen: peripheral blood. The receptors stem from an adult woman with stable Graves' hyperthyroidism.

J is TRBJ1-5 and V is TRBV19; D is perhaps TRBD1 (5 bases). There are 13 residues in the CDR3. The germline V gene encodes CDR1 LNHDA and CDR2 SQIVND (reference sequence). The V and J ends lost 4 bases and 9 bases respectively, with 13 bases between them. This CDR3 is CASSRDPGGPQHF. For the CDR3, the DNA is TGTGCCAGTAGTAGGGACCCCGGGGGGCCCCAGCATTTT.

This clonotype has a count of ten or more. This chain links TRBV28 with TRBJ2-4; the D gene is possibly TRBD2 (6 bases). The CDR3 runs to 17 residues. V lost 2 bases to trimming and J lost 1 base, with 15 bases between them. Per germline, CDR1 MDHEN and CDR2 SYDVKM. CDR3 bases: TGTGCCAGCAGTTTACTCCTTAGCGGTACGGCCAAAAACATTCAGTACTTC. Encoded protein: CASSLLLSGTAKNIQYF.

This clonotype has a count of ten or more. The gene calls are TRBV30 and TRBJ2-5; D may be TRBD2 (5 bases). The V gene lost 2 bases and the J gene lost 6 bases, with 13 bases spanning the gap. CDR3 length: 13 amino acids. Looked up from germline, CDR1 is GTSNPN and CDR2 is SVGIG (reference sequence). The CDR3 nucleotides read TGTGCCTGGAGTCCCGCGGGTGAGCAGACCCAGTACTTC. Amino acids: CAWSPAGEQTQYF.

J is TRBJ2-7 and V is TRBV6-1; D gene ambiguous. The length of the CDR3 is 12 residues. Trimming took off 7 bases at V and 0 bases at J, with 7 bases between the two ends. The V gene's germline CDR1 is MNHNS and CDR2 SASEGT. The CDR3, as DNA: TGTGCCAGCATGCGGAGCTCCTACGAGCAGTACTTC. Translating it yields CASMRSSYEQYF.

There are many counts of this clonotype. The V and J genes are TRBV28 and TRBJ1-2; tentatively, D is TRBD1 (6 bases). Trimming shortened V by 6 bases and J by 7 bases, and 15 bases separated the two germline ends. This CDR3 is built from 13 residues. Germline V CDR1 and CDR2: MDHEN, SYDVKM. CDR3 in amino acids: CASRYREQSGYTF. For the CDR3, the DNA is TGTGCCAGCAGATACAGGGAACAAAGTGGCTACACCTTC.

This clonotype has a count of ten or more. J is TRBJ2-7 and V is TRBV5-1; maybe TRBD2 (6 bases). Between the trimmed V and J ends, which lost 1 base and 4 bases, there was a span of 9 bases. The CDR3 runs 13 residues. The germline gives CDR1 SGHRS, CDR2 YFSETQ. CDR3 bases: TGCGCCAGCAGCTTGTGGGGGGAATACGAGCAGTACTTC. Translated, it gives CASSLWGEYEQYF.

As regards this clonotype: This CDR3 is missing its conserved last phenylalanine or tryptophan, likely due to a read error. CDR3 DNA sequence: TGCGCCAGCAGCTTGGGGGGGAAGGTCACTGAAGCTTTCCTT. Its translation is CASSLGGKVTEAFL. The chain recombines TRBV5-1 with TRBJ1-1; D perhaps matches TRBD1 (5 bases). Trimming left V 0 bases short and J 4 bases short, with 10 bases between. This CDR3 region has 14 residues. Germline V gene data show CDR1 as SGHRS and CDR2 as YFSETQ.

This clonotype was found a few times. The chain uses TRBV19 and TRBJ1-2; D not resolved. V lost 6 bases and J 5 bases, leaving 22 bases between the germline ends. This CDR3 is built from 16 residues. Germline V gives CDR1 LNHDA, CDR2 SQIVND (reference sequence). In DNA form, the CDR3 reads TGTGCCAGTAGGCGTCCCCCCCCGGGCGCGTTTTATGGCTACACCTTC. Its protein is CASRRPPPGAFYGYTF.

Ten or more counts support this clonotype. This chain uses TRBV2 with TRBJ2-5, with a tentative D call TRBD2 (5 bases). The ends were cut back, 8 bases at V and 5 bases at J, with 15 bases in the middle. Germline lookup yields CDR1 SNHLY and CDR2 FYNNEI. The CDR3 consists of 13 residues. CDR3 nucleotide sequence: TGTGCCAGCTGTTTGTGGGAGAGTGAGACCCAGTACTTC. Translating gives CASCLWESETQYF.

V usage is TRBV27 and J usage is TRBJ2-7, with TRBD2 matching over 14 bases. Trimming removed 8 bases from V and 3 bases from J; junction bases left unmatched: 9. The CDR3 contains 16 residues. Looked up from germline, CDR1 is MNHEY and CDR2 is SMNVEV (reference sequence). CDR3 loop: CASQFRGTSGSYEQYF. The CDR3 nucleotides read TGTGCCAGCCAATTCCGGGGGACTAGCGGGAGCTACGAGCAGTACTTC.

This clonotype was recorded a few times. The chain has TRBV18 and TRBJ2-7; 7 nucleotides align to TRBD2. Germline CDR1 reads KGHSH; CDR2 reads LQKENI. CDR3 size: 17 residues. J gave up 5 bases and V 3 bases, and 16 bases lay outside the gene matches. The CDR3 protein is CASSPGEGLQRSHEQYF. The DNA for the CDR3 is TGTGCCAGCTCACCGGGGGAGGGACTCCAAAGATCGCACGAGCAGTACTTC.